The clone carrying this TCR beta chain was seen more than once but under ten times. Its antigen remains unidentified. TCR beta cDNA libraries included unique molecular identifiers. The authors obtained some 500,000 cDNA molecules from approximately 1 to 10 million T cells. TCRdb used MiXCR to reprocess the PCR reads, holding one entry per CDR3 protein. The sample consists of roughly 580,000 distinct CDR3 sequences, about 40% of them appearing once. This sample is part of a study of post-analysis software for immune sequencing data. About the research overall: Disease trajectories encompassed relapsing-remitting, secondary progressive and progressive-relapsing multiple sclerosis. Overall study findings and caveats: Those samples that were prepared in the same batch co-clustered strongly by F measure. Comparison with controls showed significantly lower normalized Chao1 diversity in multiple sclerosis patients. Relative to controls, patients had about five TRBV segments at higher frequency, with TRBV5-6, TRBV5-1 and TRBV20-1 among these.

Germline-derived CDR1 and CDR2 are MNHEY and SVGEGT. The CDR3 consists of 11 residues. The V gene lost 10 bases and the J gene lost 9 bases, with 14 bases spanning the gap. Sequenced sample: blood. The receptor was derived from a girl between 5 and 17 years old with multiple sclerosis. The rearrangement joins TRBV6-2 or TRBV6-3 to TRBJ2-3; D uncertain. DNA for the CDR3: TGTGCCACCAGCAACCAGGTCACGCAGTATTTT. This codes for CATSNQVTQYF.